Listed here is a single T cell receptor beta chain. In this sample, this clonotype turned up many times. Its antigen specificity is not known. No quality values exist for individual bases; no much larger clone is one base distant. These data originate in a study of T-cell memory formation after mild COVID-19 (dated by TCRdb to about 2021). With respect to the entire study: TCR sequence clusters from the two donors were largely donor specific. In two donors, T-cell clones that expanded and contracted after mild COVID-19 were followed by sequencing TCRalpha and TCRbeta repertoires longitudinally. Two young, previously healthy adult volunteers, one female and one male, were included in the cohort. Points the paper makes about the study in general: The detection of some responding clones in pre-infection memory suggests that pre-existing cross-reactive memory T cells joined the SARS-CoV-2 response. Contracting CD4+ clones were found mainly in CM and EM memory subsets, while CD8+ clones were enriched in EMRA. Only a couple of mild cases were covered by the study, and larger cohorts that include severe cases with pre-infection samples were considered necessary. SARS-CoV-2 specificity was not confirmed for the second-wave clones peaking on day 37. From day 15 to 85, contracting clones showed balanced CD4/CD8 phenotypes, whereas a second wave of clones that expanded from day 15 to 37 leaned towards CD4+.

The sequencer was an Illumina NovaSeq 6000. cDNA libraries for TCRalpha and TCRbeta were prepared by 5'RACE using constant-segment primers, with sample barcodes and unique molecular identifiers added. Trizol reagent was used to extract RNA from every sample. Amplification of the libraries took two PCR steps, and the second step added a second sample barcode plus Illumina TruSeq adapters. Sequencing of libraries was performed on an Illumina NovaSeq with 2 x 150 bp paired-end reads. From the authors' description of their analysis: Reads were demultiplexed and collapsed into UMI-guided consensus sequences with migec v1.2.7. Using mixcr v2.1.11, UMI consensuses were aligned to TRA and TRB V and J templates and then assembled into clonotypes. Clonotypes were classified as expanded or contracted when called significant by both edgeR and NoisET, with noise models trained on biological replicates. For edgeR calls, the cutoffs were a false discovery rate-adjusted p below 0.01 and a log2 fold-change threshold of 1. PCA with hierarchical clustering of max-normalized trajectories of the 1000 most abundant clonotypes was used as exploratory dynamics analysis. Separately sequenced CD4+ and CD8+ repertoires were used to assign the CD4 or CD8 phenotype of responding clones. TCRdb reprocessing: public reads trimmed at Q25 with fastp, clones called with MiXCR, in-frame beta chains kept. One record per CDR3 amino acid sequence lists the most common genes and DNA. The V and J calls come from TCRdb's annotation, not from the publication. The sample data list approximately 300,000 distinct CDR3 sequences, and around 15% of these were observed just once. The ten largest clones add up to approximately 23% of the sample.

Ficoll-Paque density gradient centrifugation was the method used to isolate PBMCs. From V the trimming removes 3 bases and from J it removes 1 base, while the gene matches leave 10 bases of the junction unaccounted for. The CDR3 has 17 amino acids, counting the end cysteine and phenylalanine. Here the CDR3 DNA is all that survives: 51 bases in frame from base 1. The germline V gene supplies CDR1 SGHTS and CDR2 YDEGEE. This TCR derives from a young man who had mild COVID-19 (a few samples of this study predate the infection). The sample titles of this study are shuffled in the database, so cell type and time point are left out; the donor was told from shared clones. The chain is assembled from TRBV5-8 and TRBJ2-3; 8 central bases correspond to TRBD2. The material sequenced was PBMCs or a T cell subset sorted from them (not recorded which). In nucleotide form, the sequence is TGTGCCAGCAGCTCCTCGGGAGGGCCCGAACGCACAGATACGCAGTATTTT. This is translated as CASSSSGGPERTDTQYF.